Here is one T cell receptor beta chain with its context. This entry comes from a study of blood T cell repertoires in COVID-19. The method was immunoSEQ multiplex PCR; TCRdb's version includes in-frame clones alone and lacks a portion of them. The table includes about 460,000 clones, about nine tenths detected once. With V trimmed by 4 bases and J by 0 bases, 13 bases remained unmatched. The germline V gene encodes CDR1 SGDLS and CDR2 YYNGEE. This CDR3 is 18 amino acids long. Participants spanned ages roughly 18 to 90 years and resided in some 22 US areas. The clonotype was recovered from a woman aged 60 to 75 who had recovered from COVID-19. The chain recombines TRBV9 with TRBJ2-3; TRBD2 aligns across 8 bases. The material sequenced was PBMCs or T cells enriched from blood (not recorded which). This CDR3 reads CASSQGIAGNPSTDTQYF. The CDR3 nucleotides read TGTGCCAGCAGCCAAGGGATAGCGGGGAACCCTAGCACAGATACGCAGTATTTT. Using reference TRBV9 and TRBJ2-3 for the parts outside the CDR3, the full variable domain is DSGVTQTPKHLITATGQRVTLRCSPRSGDLSVYWYQQSLDQGLQFLIQYYNGEERAKGNILERFSAQQFPDLHSELNLSSLELGDSALYFCASSQGIAGNPSTDTQYFGPGTRLTVL.